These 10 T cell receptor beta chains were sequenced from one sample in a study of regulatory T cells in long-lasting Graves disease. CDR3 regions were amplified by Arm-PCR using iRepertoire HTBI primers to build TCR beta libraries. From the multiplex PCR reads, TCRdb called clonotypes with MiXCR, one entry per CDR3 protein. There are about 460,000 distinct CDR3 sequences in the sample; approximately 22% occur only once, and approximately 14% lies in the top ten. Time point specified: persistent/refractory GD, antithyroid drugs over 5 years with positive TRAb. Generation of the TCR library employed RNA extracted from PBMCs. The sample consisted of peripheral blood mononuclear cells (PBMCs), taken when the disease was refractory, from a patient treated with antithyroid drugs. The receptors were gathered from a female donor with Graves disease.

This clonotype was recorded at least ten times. CDR3 region: CASSLERGAGDQPQHF. The DNA of the CDR3 is TGTGCCAGCAGTTTAGAGCGGGGCGCGGGGGACCAGCCCCAGCATTTT. This rearrangement joins TRBV28 to TRBJ1-5; TRBD1 might be the D (5 bases). The CDR3 totals 16 residues. Germline CDR1 reads MDHEN; CDR2 reads SYDVKM. V was clipped by 2 bases and J by 7 bases, with 18 bases between them.

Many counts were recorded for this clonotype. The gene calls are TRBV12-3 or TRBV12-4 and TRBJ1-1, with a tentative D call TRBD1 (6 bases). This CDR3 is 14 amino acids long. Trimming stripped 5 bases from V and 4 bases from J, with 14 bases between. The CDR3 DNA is TGTGCCAGCAGTCTCGGTGGAGGGGGCACTGAAGCTTTCTTT. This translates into CASSLGGGGTEAFF.

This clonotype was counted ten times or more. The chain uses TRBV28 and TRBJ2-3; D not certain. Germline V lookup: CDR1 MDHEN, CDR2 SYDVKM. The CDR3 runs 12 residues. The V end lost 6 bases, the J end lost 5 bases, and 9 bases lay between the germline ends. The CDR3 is CASRKDEDTQYF. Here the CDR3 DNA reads TGTGCCAGCAGGAAGGACGAAGATACGCAGTATTTT.

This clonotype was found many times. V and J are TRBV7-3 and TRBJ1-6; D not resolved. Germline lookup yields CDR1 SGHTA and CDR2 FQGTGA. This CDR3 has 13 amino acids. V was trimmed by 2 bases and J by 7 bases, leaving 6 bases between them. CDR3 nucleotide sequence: TGTGCCAGCAGCTTACAGGAGAATTCACCCCTCCACTTT. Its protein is CASSLQENSPLHF.

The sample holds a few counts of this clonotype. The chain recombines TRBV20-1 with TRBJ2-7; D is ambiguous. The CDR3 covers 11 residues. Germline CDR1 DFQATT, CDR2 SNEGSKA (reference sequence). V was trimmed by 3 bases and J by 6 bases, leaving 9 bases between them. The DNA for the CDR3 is TGCAGTGCTAGTAGAGTAGGCGAGCAGTACTTC. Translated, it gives CSASRVGEQYF.

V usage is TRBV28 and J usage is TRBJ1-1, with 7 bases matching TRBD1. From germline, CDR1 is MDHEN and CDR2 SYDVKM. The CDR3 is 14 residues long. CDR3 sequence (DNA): TGTCCCGGCAGGCCGGGACAGCTGAACACTGAAGCTTTCTTT. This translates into CPGRPGQLNTEAFF.

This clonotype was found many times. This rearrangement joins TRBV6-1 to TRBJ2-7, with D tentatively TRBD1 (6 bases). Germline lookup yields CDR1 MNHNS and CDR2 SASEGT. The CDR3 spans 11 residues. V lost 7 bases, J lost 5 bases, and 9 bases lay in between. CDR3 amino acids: CASTNRDEQYF. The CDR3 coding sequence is TGTGCCAGCACCAACAGGGACGAGCAGTACTTC.

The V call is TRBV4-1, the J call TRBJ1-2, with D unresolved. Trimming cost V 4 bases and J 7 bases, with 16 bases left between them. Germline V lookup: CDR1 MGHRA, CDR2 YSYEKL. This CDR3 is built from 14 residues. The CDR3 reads CASSLLVGVSGYTF. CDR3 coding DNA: TGCGCCAGCAGCCTCTTGGTCGGGGTATCTGGCTACACCTTC.

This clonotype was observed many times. The DNA for the CDR3 is TGTGCCAGCAGCGGGGGGTTCGAGCAGTACTTC. Protein sequence: CASSGGFEQYF. This chain connects TRBV12-3 or TRBV12-4 to TRBJ2-7; TRBD2 matches 7 bases. The CDR3 is made up of 11 amino acids. V lost 6 bases, J lost 6 bases, and 2 bases stayed unmatched.

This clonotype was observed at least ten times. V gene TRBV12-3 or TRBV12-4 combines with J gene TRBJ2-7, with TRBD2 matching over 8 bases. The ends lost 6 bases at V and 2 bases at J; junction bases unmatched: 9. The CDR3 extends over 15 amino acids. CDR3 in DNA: TGTGCCAGCAGCCGGGGGGGGACGGCCGCCTACGAGCAGTACTTC. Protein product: CASSRGGTAAYEQYF.